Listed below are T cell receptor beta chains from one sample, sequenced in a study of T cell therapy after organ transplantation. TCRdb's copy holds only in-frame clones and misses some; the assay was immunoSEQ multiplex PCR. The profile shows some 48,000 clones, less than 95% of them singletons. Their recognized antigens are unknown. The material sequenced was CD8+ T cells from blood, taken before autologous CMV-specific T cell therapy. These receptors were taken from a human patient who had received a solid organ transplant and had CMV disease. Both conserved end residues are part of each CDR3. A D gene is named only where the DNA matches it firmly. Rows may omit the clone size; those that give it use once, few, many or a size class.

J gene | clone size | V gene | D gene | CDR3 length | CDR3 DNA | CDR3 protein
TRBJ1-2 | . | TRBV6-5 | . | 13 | TGTGCCAGCAGTTACTACGGGAACTATGGCTACACCTTC | CASSYYGNYGYTF
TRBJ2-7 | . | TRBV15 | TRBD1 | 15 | TGTGCCACCAGCAGTGACAGGGGACCCCTCTACGAGCAGTACTTC | CATSSDRGPLYEQYF
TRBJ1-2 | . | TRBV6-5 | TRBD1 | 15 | TGTGCCAGCAGCTCAATATTGGACAGGGTCCATGGCTACACCTTC | CASSSILDRVHGYTF
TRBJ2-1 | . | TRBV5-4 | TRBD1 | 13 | TGTGCCAGCAGCTTGGACAGGGGCAATGAGCAGTTCTTC | CASSLDRGNEQFF
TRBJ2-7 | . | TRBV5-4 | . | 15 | TGTGCCAGCAGCCTGCCGCAGGCTGAGGCCTACGAGCAGTACTTC | CASSLPQAEAYEQYF
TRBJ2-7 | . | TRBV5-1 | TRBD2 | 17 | TGCGCCAGCAGCCCGCGGACTAGCTCCCGGGAGTCATACGAGCAGTACTTC | CASSPRTSSRESYEQYF
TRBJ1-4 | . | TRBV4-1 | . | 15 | TGCGCCAGCAGCCAACAATTACAGGAGAATGAAAAACTGTTTTTT | CASSQQLQENEKLFF
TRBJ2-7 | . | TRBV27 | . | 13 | TGTGCCAGCAGTTTGGGCAGGGCCGACGAGCAGTACTTC | CASSLGRADEQYF
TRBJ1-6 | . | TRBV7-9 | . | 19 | TGTGCCAGCAGCTTAACTAACCCCTACGTGACGACCTATAATTCACCCCTCCACTTT | CASSLTNPYVTTYNSPLHF
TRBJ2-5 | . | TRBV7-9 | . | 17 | TGTGCCAGCAGACCAAAGATTGGCGGAGCACCTCAAGAGACCCAGTACTTC | CASRPKIGGAPQETQYF
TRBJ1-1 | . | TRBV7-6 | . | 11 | TGTGCCAGCAGCAGACGCAGTGAAGCTTTCTTT | CASSRRSEAFF
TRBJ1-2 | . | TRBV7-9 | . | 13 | TGTGCCAGCGATAGCGGGGGCAACTATGGCTACACCTTC | CASDSGGNYGYTF
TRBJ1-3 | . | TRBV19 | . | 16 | TGTGCCAGTAGTTTGGGACACCGGACGGGTGGAAACACCATATATTTT | CASSLGHRTGGNTIYF
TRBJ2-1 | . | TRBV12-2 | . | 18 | TGTGCAAGTCGCTTAGTAGATGGTCGGCAGGGACCCTACAATGAGCAGTTCTTC | CASRLVDGRQGPYNEQFF
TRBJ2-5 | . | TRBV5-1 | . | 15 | TGCGCCAGCAGCTTGGTAGGGACCGCTCAAGAGACCCAGTACTTC | CASSLVGTAQETQYF
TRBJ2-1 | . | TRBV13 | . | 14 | TGTGCCAGCAGCTTATCTGTCGACGGAGTGGAGCAGTTCTTC | CASSLSVDGVEQFF
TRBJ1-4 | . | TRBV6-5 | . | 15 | TGTGCCAGCAGTTCGACGTGGCTATCTGGTGAAAAACTGTTTTTT | CASSSTWLSGEKLFF
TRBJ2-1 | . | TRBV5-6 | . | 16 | TGTGCCAGCAGCTTGGAGCAGTTTAGCTCCTACAATGAGCAGTTCTTC | CASSLEQFSSYNEQFF
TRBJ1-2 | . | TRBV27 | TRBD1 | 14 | TGTGCCAGCAGTTTCAGGGGGCCGGGCTATGGCTACACCTTC | CASSFRGPGYGYTF
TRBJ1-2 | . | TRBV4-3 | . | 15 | TGCGCCAGCAGCCAAGATTTGGGGGCTGCGTCTGGCTACACCTTC | CASSQDLGAASGYTF
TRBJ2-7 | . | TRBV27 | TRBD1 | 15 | TGTGCCAGCAGTCCGTTACCGGACAGGGGGTACGAGCAGTACTTC | CASSPLPDRGYEQYF
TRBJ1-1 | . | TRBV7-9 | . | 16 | TGTGCCAGCAGCCCCCCAGGTGGCAGGATGAACACTGAAGCTTTCTTT | CASSPPGGRMNTEAFF
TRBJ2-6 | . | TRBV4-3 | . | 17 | TGCGCCAGCAGCCAAGATCCAGGGGGGTTCGGGGCCAACGTCCTGACTTTC | CASSQDPGGFGANVLTF
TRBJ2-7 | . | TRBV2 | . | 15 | TGTGCCAGCAAGGATATTCTAGGGCCTTCCTACGAGCAGTACTTC | CASKDILGPSYEQYF
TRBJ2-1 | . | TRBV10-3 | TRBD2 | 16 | TGTGCCATCAGTGAGGGACGCGGGAGCTCCTACAATGAGCAGTTCTTC | CAISEGRGSSYNEQFF
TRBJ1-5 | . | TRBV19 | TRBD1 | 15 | TGTGCCAGTAGATTGACAGGGAATAGCAATCAGCCCCAGCATTTT | CASRLTGNSNQPQHF
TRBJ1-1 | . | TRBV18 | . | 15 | TGTGCCAGCTCACCTCGGCCAGGGGAGGGCACTGAAGCTTTCTTT | CASSPRPGEGTEAFF
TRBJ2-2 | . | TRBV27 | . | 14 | TGTGCCAGCAGGCCCGGGACCTACACCGGGGAGCTGTTTTTT | CASRPGTYTGELFF
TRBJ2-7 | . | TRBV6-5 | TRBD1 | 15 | TGTGCCAGCAGTTTCCTCGGGACAGGGAGGTACGAGCAGTACTTC | CASSFLGTGRYEQYF
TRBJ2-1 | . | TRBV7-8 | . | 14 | TGTGCCAGCAGCGTGACTTCCTCCGAGGGCGAGCAGTTCTTC | CASSVTSSEGEQFF
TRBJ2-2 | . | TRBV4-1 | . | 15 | TGCGCCAGCAGCCAAGATCCGGGGAACACCGGGGAGCTGTTTTTT | CASSQDPGNTGELFF
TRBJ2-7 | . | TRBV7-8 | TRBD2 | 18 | TGTGCCAGCAGCGTGGGGTGGGAACTAGCGGGAGTACTTGACGAGCAGTACTTC | CASSVGWELAGVLDEQYF
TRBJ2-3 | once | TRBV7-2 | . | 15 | TGTGCCAGCAGGGAAGGGCAGCGCTCAGGAGATACGCAGTATTTT | CASREGQRSGDTQYF
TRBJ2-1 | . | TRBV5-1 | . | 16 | TGCGCCAGCAGCTTGATCCAGTGGAGCTCCTACAATGAGCAGTTCTTC | CASSLIQWSSYNEQFF
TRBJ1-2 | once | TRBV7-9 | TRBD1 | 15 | TGTGCCAGCAGCTCCACAGGGGATATGCGGAGCGGCTACACCTTC | CASSSTGDMRSGYTF
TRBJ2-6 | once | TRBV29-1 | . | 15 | TGCAGCGTTCTGGAGTACTTCTCTGGGGCCAACGTCCTGACTTTC | CSVLEYFSGANVLTF
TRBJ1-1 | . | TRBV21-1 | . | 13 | TGTGCCAGCAGCTCCAGATTGAACACTGAAGCTTTCTTT | CASSSRLNTEAFF
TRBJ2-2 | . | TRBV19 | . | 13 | TGTGCCACCGGGGGACAGTACACCGGGGAGCTGTTTTTT | CATGGQYTGELFF
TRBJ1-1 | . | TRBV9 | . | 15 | TGTGCCAGCAGCGTCGGGGCAGGGTCGAACACTGAAGCTTTCTTT | CASSVGAGSNTEAFF
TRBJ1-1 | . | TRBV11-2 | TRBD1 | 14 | TGTGCCAGCAGCGCGACAGGGAGACTCCTTGAAGCTTTCTTT | CASSATGRLLEAFF
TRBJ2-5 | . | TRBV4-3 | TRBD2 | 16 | TGCGCCAGCAGCCAAGGACTAGCGGGGGCAGGAAAGACCCAGTACTTC | CASSQGLAGAGKTQYF
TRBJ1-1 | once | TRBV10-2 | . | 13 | TGCGCCAGCAACGGCTGGGGAGGCACTGAAGCTTTCTTT | CASNGWGGTEAFF
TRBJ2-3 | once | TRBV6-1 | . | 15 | TGTGCCAGCAGTGAGGCCAGGGGCGTCACAGATACGCAGTATTTT | CASSEARGVTDTQYF
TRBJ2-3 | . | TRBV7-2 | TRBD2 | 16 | TGTGCCAGCAGCTCCCTACGACTAGCGGGGCGGGATACGCAGTATTTT | CASSSLRLAGRDTQYF
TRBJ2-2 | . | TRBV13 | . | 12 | TGTGCCAGCAGCTTTATTTCCGGGGAGCTGTTTTTT | CASSFISGELFF
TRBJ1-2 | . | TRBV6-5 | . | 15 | TGTGCCAGCAGTTACTCCCCGAGAGGTGCTCTGGGCTACACCTTC | CASSYSPRGALGYTF